Only a few counts were recorded for the clone carrying this T cell receptor beta chain. Its cognate antigen is unknown. Each sample yielded at least 6 million isolated PBMCs. This sample is drawn from a study of blood T cells in healthy people across ages. Findings of the study overall: Donor CMV infection status was unknown, possibly confounding age-related changes in expanded clonotypes.

CDR3 length: 14 amino acids. Per germline, CDR1 LGHNA and CDR2 YNFKEQ. PCR was performed a second time for about 7 to 12 cycles using a sample-barcoded 5' primer and a J-beta primer mix. MiXCR, run by TCRdb on the 5' RACE reads, gives a single entry per CDR3 protein. The profile shows under 2,000,000 distinct CDR3 sequences, just under 50% of them singletons. The sample was blood. This clonotype was sampled from a woman between 40 and 55 years old in good health. The chain is built from TRBV4-2 and TRBJ2-7; D unresolved. The end of the DNA fits TRBJ2-5 better, so the J call may be wrong. CDR3 sequence (DNA): TGTGCCAGCAGCCAAGGCCAGTGGCGGGAGACCCAGTACTTC. This gives the protein CASSQGQWRETQYF.